The 32 T cell receptor beta chains listed next were all sequenced from one sample in a study of T cells in Graves' hyperthyroidism and ophthalmopathy. TCR beta CDR3 sequences were amplified from RNA transcripts. First-round RT-PCR of the TCR CDR3 relied on the HTBI primer set. MiXCR, applied by TCRdb to the multiplex PCR reads, yields one record per CDR3 protein. Of a few hundred thousand distinct CDR3 sequences detected, 14% appear once; the ten largest clones hold around 17%. Sequenced sample: blood. The receptors were sampled from a woman younger than 35 with Graves' hyperthyroidism.

Turning to this clonotype: With a much larger clone just one base away, this may be a read error. This CDR3 reads CASSLTLSGGSYNEQFF. In DNA form, the CDR3 reads TGTGCCAGCAGCTTAACACTAAGCGGGGGCTCCTACAATGAGCAGTTCTTC. The rearrangement uses TRBV11-3 and TRBJ2-1; 8 bases align to TRBD2. Trimming at V came to 2 bases and at J to 0 bases, leaving 6 bases not matched to a gene. The CDR3 consists of 17 residues. Germline V gene sequence: CDR1 SGHNT, CDR2 YENEEA. The variable domain in full, with the rest retrieved from reference TRBV11-3 and TRBJ2-1, is EAGVVQSPRYKIIEKKQPVAFWCNPISGHNTLYWYLQNLGQGPELLIRYENEEAVDDSQLPKDRFSAERLKGVDSTLKIQPAELGDSAVYLCASSLTLSGGSYNEQFFGPGTRLTVL.

This clonotype was picked up many times. The chain recombines TRBV7-3 with TRBJ2-3; 10 bases agree with TRBD2. The J segment lost 2 bases and the V segment lost 4 bases, leaving 9 bases of the junction unmatched. The germline gives CDR1 SGHTA, CDR2 FQGTGA. There are 17 residues in the CDR3. The CDR3 DNA is TGTGCCAGCAGCTCCCTCGGGACTAGCGACTTCACAGATACGCAGTATTTT. This encodes CASSSLGTSDFTDTQYF.

This clonotype was detected many times. The chain is built from TRBV19 and TRBJ2-5; D gene uncertain. The V gene's germline CDR1 is LNHDA and CDR2 SQIVND (reference sequence). Trimming pared 9 bases from V and 3 bases from J, leaving 8 bases between. The CDR3 has 11 amino acids. The CDR3 bases are TGTGCCAGCAGAAGGGAAGAGACCCAGTACTTC. Its translation is CASRREETQYF.

This clonotype has just a few counts. This may stem from a read error, because a much larger clone lies one nucleotide away. The chain joins TRBV12-3 or TRBV12-4 to TRBJ2-1; D could derive from TRBD1 or TRBD2 (5 bases each). The V end was cut by 5 bases, the J end by 5 bases, with 16 bases between. CDR3 length equals 15 residues. CDR3 DNA sequence: TGTGCCAGCAGTGAGGGGAGTTCTGGAAACAATGAGCAGTTCTTC. Protein: CASSEGSSGNNEQFF.

Only a few counts were recorded for this clonotype. The genes are TRBV9 and TRBJ2-2, with 9 nucleotides matching TRBD2. CDR3 length: 11 amino acids. Germline-derived CDR1 and CDR2 are SGDLS and YYNGEE. The CDR3 bases are TGTGCTAGCGGGAGTAACGGGGAGCTGTTTTTT. It specifies CASGSNGELFF.

This clonotype was seen repeatedly, ten times or more. The chain couples TRBV18 to TRBJ2-7; D is possibly TRBD1 or TRBD2 (5 bases each). The CDR3 is 13 residues long. Per the germline V gene, CDR1 is KGHSH and CDR2 is LQKENI. Deletions cut 2 bases from V and 6 bases from J, with 11 bases between. The CDR3 region is CASSPSGRREQYV. The CDR3, as DNA: TGTGCCAGCTCACCATCGGGACGACGCGAGCAGTACGTC.

This clonotype was recorded at least ten times. CDR3 DNA: TGTGCCAGCAGTTACACGGAGGTCGATGGCTACACCTTC. Its protein is CASSYTEVDGYTF. The J gene is TRBJ1-2, the V gene TRBV6-6; no reliable D call. The CDR3 length is 13 residues. In germline, CDR1 is MNHNY, CDR2 SVGAGI (reference sequence). The germline V and J ends were trimmed by 2 bases and 6 bases, with 10 bases remaining between them.

In this sample, this clonotype turned up many times. CDR3 in amino acids: CASRQGTIATNEKLFF. CDR3 sequence (DNA): TGTGCCAGCAGACAGGGGACCATCGCAACTAATGAAAAACTGTTTTTT. V gene TRBV27 combines with J gene TRBJ1-4; TRBD1 aligns across 7 bases. This CDR3 has 16 residues. The germline gives CDR1 MNHEY, CDR2 SMNVEV (reference sequence). Losses at the gene ends were 6 bases for V and 0 bases for J; bases not matched to a gene: 7.

This clonotype was observed at least ten times. The genes are TRBV5-1 and TRBJ2-7, with a tentative D call TRBD1 (6 bases). V gave up 4 bases and J gave up 3 bases, with 14 bases separating them. The CDR3 loop spans 14 amino acids. The germline V gene has CDR1 SGHRS and CDR2 YFSETQ. For the CDR3, the DNA is TGCGCCAGCAGCCCGGGAACAGGGTACTACGAGCAGTACGTC. Translating gives CASSPGTGYYEQYV.

The chain carries TRBV12-5 and TRBJ2-1; D is possibly TRBD1 (6 bases). Germline CDR1 and CDR2: LGHNT and FRNRAP. The V end was cut by 5 bases, the J end by 5 bases, with 16 bases between. This CDR3 comprises 15 residues. CDR3 protein: CASGRQEKIHNEQFF. CDR3 nucleotide sequence: TGTGCTAGTGGTCGACAGGAAAAAATCCACAATGAGCAGTTCTTC. Drawing the rest from reference TRBV12-5 and TRBJ2-1, the complete variable domain is DARVTQTPRHKVTEMGQEVTMRCQPILGHNTVFWYRQTMMQGLELLAYFRNRAPLDDSGMPKDRFSAEMPDATLATLKIQPSEPRDSAVYFCASGRQEKIHNEQFFGPGTRLTVL.

This clonotype was counted ten times or more. The chain carries TRBV6-1 and TRBJ2-3, with D unresolved. V was pared by 4 bases and J by 3 bases, with 14 bases between. Germline CDR1 MNHNS, CDR2 SASEGT. The CDR3 runs 15 residues. In nucleotides, the CDR3 is TGTGCCAGCAGTGCCCCCGTAGCAGAGACAGATACGCAGTATTTT. Translating gives CASSAPVAETDTQYF.

This chain connects TRBV12-3 or TRBV12-4 to TRBJ2-2; possible D gene TRBD2, 7 bases. CDR3 length: 15 amino acids. The germline V and J ends were trimmed by 6 bases and 7 bases, with 18 bases remaining between them. The chain's CDR3 is CASSNNVGGRGELFF. CDR3 nucleotide sequence: TGTGCCAGCAGCAACAATGTCGGGGGGCGCGGGGAGCTGTTTTTT.

This clonotype was recorded at least ten times. The chain is built from TRBV3-1 and TRBJ2-5, with 12 positions matching TRBD2. The CDR3 loop spans 18 amino acids. Germline-derived CDR1 and CDR2 are LGHDT and YNNKEL (reference sequence). The ends lost 1 base at V and 2 bases at J; junction bases unmatched: 8. CDR3: CASSQVLAGGPGQETQYF. The CDR3 region has the DNA TGTGCCAGCAGCCAAGTACTAGCGGGAGGTCCCGGACAAGAGACCCAGTACTTC.

The rearrangement joins TRBV6-1 to TRBJ2-3; 8 bases fit TRBD1. The CDR3 loop spans 16 amino acids. In germline, CDR1 is MNHNS, CDR2 SASEGT. Trimming at V came to 11 bases and at J to 1 base, leaving 14 bases not matched to a gene. The CDR3 loop reads CAFGTGEGGGTDTQYF. In nucleotides, the CDR3 is TGTGCCTTCGGGACAGGCGAGGGAGGTGGCACAGATACGCAGTATTTT.

This clonotype was picked up many times. The chain recombines TRBV7-8 with TRBJ2-1; no firm D call. This CDR3 region has 15 residues. V lost 3 bases to trimming and J lost 0 bases, with 9 bases between them. The V gene's germline CDR1 is SGHVS and CDR2 FQNEAQ. The CDR3 nucleotides are TGTGCCAGCAGCTTGTGGGAAAGCTCCTACAATGAGCAGTTCTTC. This gives the protein CASSLWESSYNEQFF.

This clonotype was picked up many times. The V and J genes are TRBV2 and TRBJ1-1, with unresolved D. Germline CDR1 is SNHLY and CDR2 is FYNNEI. With 7 bases removed from V and 0 bases from J, the gap between germline ends came to 12 bases. The CDR3 has 14 residues. The CDR3 protein is CASTKRQMNTEAFF. DNA for the CDR3: TGTGCCAGCACCAAGAGGCAGATGAACACTGAAGCTTTCTTT.

The table lists this clonotype with many counts. V gene TRBV19 combines with J gene TRBJ2-1, with 13 bases identical to TRBD2. This CDR3 contains 17 residues. V lost 6 bases and J lost 7; bases outside the gene matches: 12. Germline V gives CDR1 LNHDA, CDR2 SQIVND (reference sequence). The CDR3 sequence: CASRHGTSGRATNEQFF. Written as DNA, the CDR3 is TGTGCCAGTAGACATGGCACTAGCGGGAGGGCCACAAATGAGCAGTTCTTC.

In this sample, this clonotype turned up a few times. This chain joins TRBV4-2 and TRBJ2-7; D uncertain. The CDR3 contains 14 residues. Germline CDR1 reads LGHNA; CDR2 reads YNFKEQ. Trimming took 0 bases from V and 4 from J, leaving 10 bases between them. The CDR3 sequence is CASSQDYGLYEQYV. The CDR3 nucleotides are TGTGCCAGCAGCCAAGATTATGGATTATACGAGCAGTACGTC.

This clonotype was detected ten times or more. V usage is TRBV30 and J usage is TRBJ1-2, with TRBD1 identical over 7 bases. CDR3 length equals 12 residues. J was trimmed by 7 bases and V by 3 bases; bases with no gene match: 5. Germline V gene lookup returns CDR1 GTSNPN and CDR2 SVGIG (reference sequence). CDR3 loop: CAWRAGTVGYTF. The CDR3 DNA sequence: TGTGCCTGGAGGGCCGGGACAGTTGGCTACACCTTC.

This clonotype was counted ten times or more. The V and J genes are TRBV18 and TRBJ1-4; 11 positions match TRBD1. This CDR3 has 15 amino acids. Germline CDR1 reads KGHSH; CDR2 reads LQKENI. Unmatched junction bases numbered 6, after V lost 5 bases and J lost 7 bases. DNA of the CDR3: TGTGCCAGCTCATATGGACAGGGGGCCGTTGAAAAACTGTTTTTT. Its protein product is CASSYGQGAVEKLFF.

Of note for this clonotype: A read error may be the cause here, since a much bigger clone is one base away. The missing conserved phenylalanine or tryptophan at the end of this CDR3 makes a read error likely. This chain links TRBV12-3 or TRBV12-4 with TRBJ1-3; D is perhaps TRBD1 (5 bases). The CDR3 is 18 amino acids. Trimming took off 4 bases at V and 0 bases at J, with 19 bases between the two ends. Written as DNA, the CDR3 is TGTGCCAGCAGTTCAGGGTATCCCACCCTTCTCTCTGGAAACACCATATATCTT. Its protein product is CASSSGYPTLLSGNTIYL.

This clonotype has ten or more counts. This chain joins TRBV2 and TRBJ2-7; 9 bases are a match to TRBD2. Looked up from germline, CDR1 is SNHLY and CDR2 is FYNNEI. The CDR3 loop spans 14 amino acids. The J segment lost 5 bases and the V segment lost 4 bases, leaving 6 bases of the junction unmatched. CDR3: CASSVLAGSHEQYF. CDR3 sequence (DNA): TGTGCCAGCAGTGTTCTAGCGGGAAGTCACGAGCAGTACTTC.

This clonotype was detected ten times or more. The CDR3 bases are TGTGCCAGCAGCCCTCAGGACCCAGCCTACAATGAGCAGTTCTTC. It codes for CASSPQDPAYNEQFF. The J gene is TRBJ2-1, the V gene TRBV11-1; no clear D. This CDR3 is 15 amino acids long. Between the trimmed V and J ends, which lost 5 bases and 2 bases, there was a span of 13 bases. Germline CDR1 is SGHAT and CDR2 is FQDESV (reference sequence).

This clonotype was seen only a few times. V and J are TRBV5-1 and TRBJ1-1; possible D gene TRBD1, 5 bases. CDR3 size: 15 residues. In germline, CDR1 is SGHRS, CDR2 YFSETQ. Trimming took off 0 bases at V and 4 bases at J, with 13 bases between the two ends. This chain's CDR3 is CASSLAVRRVTEAFF. In DNA, the CDR3 is TGCGCCAGCAGCTTGGCTGTGCGCAGGGTCACTGAAGCTTTCTTT.

Ten or more counts support this clonotype. The chain carries TRBV20-1 and TRBJ1-1; D gene uncertain. Trimming cost V 0 bases and J 5 bases, with 10 bases left between them. The CDR3 consists of 13 residues. Germline loops: CDR1 DFQATT, CDR2 SNEGSKA (reference sequence). The CDR3 bases are TGCAGTGCTAGAGAACTGAGGGTAACTGAAGCTTTCTTT. It yields the protein CSARELRVTEAFF.

This clonotype was picked up a small number of times. This chain joins TRBV12-3 or TRBV12-4 and TRBJ1-2; perhaps TRBD1 as D (5 bases). V shed 7 bases and J shed 4 bases, with 13 bases lying between them. The CDR3 has 13 residues. CDR3 in amino acids: CASTPTVGYGYTF. CDR3 coding DNA: TGTGCCAGCACCCCGACAGTAGGCTATGGCTACACCTTC.

The sample holds many counts of this clonotype. This rearrangement joins TRBV4-1 to TRBJ2-7; tentatively, D is TRBD2 (6 bases). The germline V gene encodes CDR1 MGHRA and CDR2 YSYEKL. The CDR3 extends over 15 amino acids. V shed 4 bases and J shed 3 bases, with 16 bases lying between them. This CDR3 is CASSPPRAGFYEQYF. The CDR3 nucleotides read TGCGCCAGCAGCCCCCCCCGCGCGGGGTTCTACGAGCAGTACTTC.

This clonotype was found many times. The chain links TRBV5-1 to TRBJ2-3; 8 bases line up with TRBD2. CDR3 length: 16 residues. Trimming cost V 3 bases and J 0 bases; bases outside gene matches: 6. CDR1 and CDR2 from the germline V gene are SGHRS and YFSETQ. Here the CDR3 DNA reads TGCGCCAGCAGCTCCTATAGCGGGGCTAGCACAGATACGCAGTATTTT. Encoded protein: CASSSYSGASTDTQYF.

The chain uses TRBV6-1 and TRBJ2-7; TRBD2 matches 9 bases. With V trimmed by 0 bases and J by 2 bases, 8 bases remained unmatched. Germline CDR1 is MNHNS and CDR2 is SASEGT. This CDR3 region has 17 residues. The CDR3 sequence: CASSEALAGVRAYEQYF. The CDR3 nucleotides read TGTGCCAGCAGTGAAGCGTTAGCGGGAGTTCGGGCCTACGAGCAGTACTTC.

This clonotype was detected ten times or more. The chain joins TRBV2 to TRBJ1-1; D possibly corresponds to TRBD1 (5 bases). Trimming shortened V by 0 bases and J by 5 bases, and 22 bases separated the two germline ends. Germline assignment: CDR1 SNHLY and CDR2 FYNNEI. The CDR3 is made up of 18 amino acids. CDR3 coding DNA: TGTGCCAGCAGTGAAGCGCTTCCTCCCAGGGCGCAGGTGACTGAAGCTTTCTTT. It yields the protein CASSEALPPRAQVTEAFF.

There are many counts of this clonotype. The chain is built from TRBV12-3 or TRBV12-4 and TRBJ1-6; 9 nucleotides align to TRBD1. Trimming took 5 bases from V and 8 from J; bases not matched to a gene: 1. This CDR3 has 13 amino acids. This CDR3 is CASSRQGDSPLHF. CDR3 sequence (DNA): TGTGCCAGCAGTCGACAGGGGGATTCACCCCTCCACTTT.

This clonotype was observed many times. The chain employs TRBV20-1 and TRBJ2-5; possibly TRBD1 or TRBD2 for D (5 bases each). V dropped 5 bases and J dropped 1 base, with 11 bases sitting between them. There are 13 residues in the CDR3. Germline CDR1 and CDR2: DFQATT and SNEGSKA (reference sequence). The CDR3 region is CSAGGRVQETQYF. The CDR3 coding sequence is TGCAGTGCTGGGGGACGAGTCCAAGAGACCCAGTACTTC.